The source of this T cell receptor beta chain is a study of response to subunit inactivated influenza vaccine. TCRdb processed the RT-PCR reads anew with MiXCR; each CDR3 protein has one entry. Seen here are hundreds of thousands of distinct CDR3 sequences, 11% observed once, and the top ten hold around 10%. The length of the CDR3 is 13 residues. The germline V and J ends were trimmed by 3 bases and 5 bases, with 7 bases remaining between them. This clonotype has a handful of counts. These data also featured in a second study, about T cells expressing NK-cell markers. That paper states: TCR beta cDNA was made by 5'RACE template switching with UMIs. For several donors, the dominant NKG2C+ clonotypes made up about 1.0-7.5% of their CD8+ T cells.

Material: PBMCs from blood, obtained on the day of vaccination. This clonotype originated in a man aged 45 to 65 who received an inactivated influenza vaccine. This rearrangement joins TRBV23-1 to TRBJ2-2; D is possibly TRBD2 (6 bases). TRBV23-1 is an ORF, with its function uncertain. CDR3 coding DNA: TGCGCCAGCAGTCATGGGGGGACCGGGGAGCTGTTTTTT. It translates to CASSHGGTGELFF.